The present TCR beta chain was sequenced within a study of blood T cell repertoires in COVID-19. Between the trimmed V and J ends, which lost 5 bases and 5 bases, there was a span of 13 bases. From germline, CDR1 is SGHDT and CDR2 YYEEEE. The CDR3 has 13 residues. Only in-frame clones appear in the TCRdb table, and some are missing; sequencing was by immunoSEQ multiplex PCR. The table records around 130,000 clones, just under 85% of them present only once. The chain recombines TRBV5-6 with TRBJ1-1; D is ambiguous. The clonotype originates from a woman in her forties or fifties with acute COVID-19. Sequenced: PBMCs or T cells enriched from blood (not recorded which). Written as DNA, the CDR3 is TGTGCCAGCAGGAGAAGCGGAGGAACTGAAGCTTTCTTT. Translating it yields CASRRSGGTEAFF.